A selection of T cell receptor beta chains follows, all from one sample in a study of T cells of healthy individuals. TCRdb re-called the 5' RACE reads through MiXCR, storing one row per CDR3 protein. The sample lists 50,000 to 55,000 distinct CDR3 sequences, roughly 14% occurring once. The origin of the receptors is a human donor in good health. The CDR3 runs from the conserved cysteine through the conserved F or W. The D gene is left open where the match is weak. Clone size appears in some rows only: once, few, many, or a class for an expanded clone.

size,J,D,V,CDR3,DNA
few,TRBJ2-7,TRBD1,TRBV13,CASSLGPTGDEQYF,TGTGCCAGCAGCTTAGGGCCGACAGGGGACGAGCAGTACTTC
-,TRBJ1-1,-,TRBV9,CASSVGPNTEAFF,TGTGCCAGCAGCGTAGGGCCGAACACTGAAGCTTTCTTT
many,TRBJ2-4,TRBD2,TRBV12-3/TRBV12-4,CASSWGGSTKNIQYF,TGTGCCAGCAGCTGGGGGGGGTCGACCAAAAACATTCAGTACTTC
few,TRBJ2-1,TRBD1,TRBV27,CASSFHRGRNNEQFF,TGTGCCAGCAGTTTTCACAGGGGTAGGAACAATGAGCAGTTCTTC
-,TRBJ1-4,TRBD1,TRBV12-3/TRBV12-4,CASSPTGPNEKLFF,TGTGCCAGCAGCCCGACAGGGCCTAATGAAAAACTGTTTTTT
-,TRBJ2-5,-,TRBV2,CASSDLQETQYF,TGTGCCAGCAGTGATCTCCAAGAGACCCAGTACTTC
-,TRBJ2-3,TRBD2,TRBV20-1,CSATYLAGEHTQYF,TGCAGTGCTACCTATCTAGCGGGAGAGCATACGCAGTATTTT
-,TRBJ2-5,-,TRBV5-1,CASSLAGALQETQYF,TGCGCCAGCAGCTTGGCGGGGGCCCTCCAAGAGACCCAGTACTTC
many,TRBJ2-7,TRBD1,TRBV6-6,CASSYGQGAYEQYF,TGTGCCAGCAGTTACGGGCAGGGGGCATACGAGCAGTACTTC
many,TRBJ2-2,-,TRBV12-5,CASGLVQVAANTGELFF,TGTGCTAGTGGTTTGGTACAGGTAGCGGCGAACACCGGGGAGCTGTTTTTT
many,TRBJ1-2,-,TRBV4-3,CASSQDGSSTGRGYTF,TGCGCCAGCAGCCAAGACGGATCGAGCACGGGCAGGGGCTACACCTTC
many,TRBJ1-1,-,TRBV29-1,CSVDPEPTEAFF,TGCAGCGTGGACCCCGAGCCCACTGAAGCTTTCTTT
-,TRBJ2-3,-,TRBV3-1,CASSPGRYSTDTQYF,TGTGCCAGCAGCCCGGGACGGTATTCCACAGATACGCAGTATTTT
many,TRBJ1-2,TRBD1,TRBV20-1,CSAPLEGAGYTF,TGCAGTGCCCCGCTGGAGGGGGCTGGCTACACCTTC
-,TRBJ1-1,-,TRBV30,CAWSVFRLGAFF,TGTGCCTGGAGTGTATTCCGCCTAGGAGCTTTCTTT
-,TRBJ1-3,TRBD1,TRBV20-1,CSAPGTGTSSGNTIYF,TGCAGTGCTCCGGGGACAGGCACGTCCTCTGGAAACACCATATATTTT
-,TRBJ2-2,-,TRBV11-2,CASSLSGHGTGELFF,TGTGCCAGCAGCTTATCTGGGCACGGGACCGGGGAGCTGTTTTTT
many,TRBJ2-7,-,TRBV25-1,CASSDYSKGATYEQYF,TGTGCCAGCAGTGACTACAGTAAAGGGGCCACCTACGAGCAGTACTTC
few,TRBJ2-1,TRBD2,TRBV30,CAWSPTGLAGRLQFF,TGTGCCTGGAGTCCAACGGGACTAGCGGGAAGGTTGCAGTTCTTC
-,TRBJ2-3,TRBD1,TRBV5-1,CASSPDGQGGPDTQYF,TGCGCCAGCAGCCCGGACGGACAGGGCGGGCCAGATACGCAGTATTTT
-,TRBJ2-3,-,TRBV18,CASSPMDATVTDTQYF,TGTGCCAGCTCACCTATGGACGCGACGGTCACAGATACGCAGTATTTT
few,TRBJ2-1,-,TRBV19,CASSIERSNNEQFF,TGTGCCAGTAGTATAGAGCGGTCAAACAATGAGCAGTTCTTC
-,TRBJ2-5,-,TRBV29-1,CSVLPRQETQYF,TGCAGCGTCTTACCGAGGCAAGAGACCCAGTACTTC
few,TRBJ2-5,-,TRBV20-1,CSVKGGETQYF,TGCAGTGTTAAGGGGGGAGAGACCCAGTACTTC
few,TRBJ1-2,-,TRBV28,CASSLGAGYGYTF,TGTGCCAGCAGTTTGGGGGCCGGCTATGGCTACACCTTC
few,TRBJ2-3,-,TRBV19,CASSPGNTDTQYF,TGTGCCAGTAGTCCCGGGAACACAGATACGCAGTATTTT
many,TRBJ2-3,-,TRBV20-1,CSATGDGSTDTQYF,TGCAGTGCTACTGGAGACGGATCCACAGATACGCAGTATTTT
few,TRBJ2-4,-,TRBV21-1,CASSPTWVAKNIQYF,TGTGCCAGCAGCCCGACGTGGGTAGCCAAAAACATTCAGTACTTC
few,TRBJ2-7,TRBD1,TRBV7-2,CASSGTDPKEQYF,TGTGCCAGCAGCGGGACAGATCCGAAGGAGCAGTACTTC
many,TRBJ1-2,-,TRBV7-8,CASSLYKRGAVNPNYGYTF,TGTGCCAGCAGCTTATATAAACGGGGCGCAGTAAACCCTAACTATGGCTACACCTTC
-,TRBJ2-2,TRBD1,TRBV28,CASSSWDRGGLFF,TGTGCCAGCAGTTCCTGGGACAGGGGAGGGCTGTTTTTT
many,TRBJ1-3,-,TRBV15,CATSRERPLSTGNTIYF,TGTGCCACCAGCAGAGAACGACCGTTATCAACTGGAAACACCATATATTTT
many,TRBJ2-3,-,TRBV10-3,CAIRQSGQNHFGGDTQYF,TGTGCCATCAGGCAGTCGGGACAGAACCATTTTGGAGGGGATACGCAGTATTTT
medium-sized,TRBJ2-3,-,TRBV29-1,CSVELDSSTDTQYF,TGCAGCGTTGAACTGGACAGCAGCACAGATACGCAGTATTTT
many,TRBJ2-7,-,TRBV20-1,CSARDGSSYEQYF,TGCAGTGCTAGAGACGGCAGCTCCTACGAGCAGTACTTC
few,TRBJ1-2,TRBD1,TRBV7-2,CASSPSQQGAWGGYTF,TGTGCCAGCAGCCCATCCCAACAGGGGGCGTGGGGGGGCTACACCTTC
many,TRBJ2-2,TRBD2,TRBV20-1,CSARSWGEGTGELFF,TGCAGTGCTAGATCCTGGGGGGAGGGGACCGGGGAGCTGTTTTTT
few,TRBJ1-1,-,TRBV18,CASSPRLQRLNTEAFF,TGTGCCAGCTCACCACGTCTTCAGAGATTGAACACTGAAGCTTTCTTT
many,TRBJ2-7,-,TRBV2,CASGVPGESGEQYF,TGTGCCAGTGGGGTTCCGGGAGAAAGCGGCGAGCAGTACTTC
many,TRBJ1-6,-,TRBV12-3/TRBV12-4,CASSPYRVGSPLHF,TGTGCCAGCAGCCCCTACAGGGTAGGGTCACCCCTCCACTTT
-,TRBJ1-2,TRBD1,TRBV11-2,CASSLRLTGDYGYNF,TGTGCCAGCAGCCTAAGACTGACAGGGGACTATGGCTACAACTTC
-,TRBJ1-1,-,TRBV20-1,CSASVSGRLGTEAFF,TGCAGTGCTAGTGTGTCAGGGCGTTTGGGCACTGAAGCTTTCTTT
many,TRBJ1-4,-,TRBV30,CAWGYPGFQDEKLFF,TGTGCCTGGGGCTATCCAGGGTTCCAGGATGAAAAACTGTTTTTT
many,TRBJ1-2,-,TRBV20-1,CSAPRTGPSRGYTF,TGCAGTGCACCCAGGACGGGGCCCTCCCGTGGCTACACCTTC
few,TRBJ2-3,-,TRBV10-3,CAIKRAESTDTQYF,TGTGCCATCAAGCGAGCGGAGAGCACAGATACGCAGTATTTT
many,TRBJ2-4,TRBD1,TRBV24-1,CATSDSGQGNIQYF,TGTGCCACCAGTGATTCCGGACAGGGAAACATTCAGTACTTC
-,TRBJ1-1,-,TRBV6-1,CASSASGTEAFF,TGTGCCAGCAGTGCATCGGGGACTGAAGCTTTCTTT
many,TRBJ1-1,TRBD1,TRBV7-7,CASSPGTANTEAFF,TGTGCCAGCAGCCCTGGGACAGCTAACACTGAAGCTTTCTTT
few,TRBJ2-4,-,TRBV13,CASSWYQLAKNIQYF,TGTGCCAGCAGCTGGTACCAATTAGCCAAAAACATTCAGTACTTC
few,TRBJ2-2,TRBD1,TRBV10-3,CATTGQGSGELFF,TGTGCCACCACGGGACAGGGATCCGGGGAGCTGTTTTTT
few,TRBJ1-2,-,TRBV20-1,CSARDEYGYGYTF,TGCAGTGCTAGAGATGAGTACGGTTATGGCTACACCTTC
-,TRBJ2-2,-,TRBV21-1,CASSSPGLAGEQNGELFF,TGTGCCAGCAGCTCACCGGGACTAGCGGGAGAACAGAACGGGGAGCTGTTTTTT
many,TRBJ1-5,-,TRBV29-1,CSVERVGGSSNQPQHF,TGCAGCGTTGAACGCGTCGGGGGTTCTAGCAATCAGCCCCAGCATTTT
many,TRBJ2-1,-,TRBV11-3,CASSPGPVELQNYNEQFF,TGTGCCAGCAGCCCCGGGCCGGTGGAGCTCCAAAATTACAATGAGCAGTTCTTC
many,TRBJ2-7,-,TRBV29-1,CSVERRPYEQYF,TGCAGCGTTGAAAGGCGCCCCTACGAGCAGTACTTC
many,TRBJ2-5,TRBD1,TRBV11-2,CASSRTGAVSMVLETQYF,TGTGCCAGCAGCCGGACAGGGGCCGTTTCCATGGTATTAGAGACCCAGTACTTC
few,TRBJ2-5,TRBD2,TRBV19,CASSATSGRQETQYF,TGTGCCAGTAGTGCCACTAGCGGGAGGCAAGAGACCCAGTACTTC
few,TRBJ2-7,-,TRBV2,CASSAFPAAFSYEQYF,TGTGCCAGCAGTGCGTTCCCGGCAGCGTTTTCCTACGAGCAGTACTTC
-,TRBJ1-1,-,TRBV4-3,CASSQDRGGAEAFF,TGCGCCAGCAGCCAAGACCGTGGGGGGGCTGAAGCTTTCTTT
-,TRBJ1-4,-,TRBV7-2,CASSSALGGEKLFF,TGTGCCAGCAGCTCCGCTCTAGGGGGTGAAAAACTGTTTTTT